Listed below are T cell receptor delta chains from one sample, sequenced in a study of DNA immune sequencing with unique molecular identifiers. TCRdb fed the multiplex PCR reads into CATT to redo clone calling. The sample gives under 2,500 delta-chain clones, 5% to 8% of which show up once; approximately 50% is in the top ten. Material for sequencing was gamma-delta T cells from buffy coat blood. These receptors came from a human donor in good health. Both conserved end residues are part of each CDR3. A clone size is listed for some rows: how often the clone was seen (once, few, many), or a class if it is expanded.

abundance,v_gene,j_gene,CDR3aa
medium-sized,TRDV2,TRDJ1,CACDSLLGVYTDKLIF
medium-sized,TRDV2,TRDJ1,CACDPLLGDTREADKLIF
large,TRAV38-2/DV8,TRDJ1,CAYRSAGRQPSYLYTDKLIF
medium-sized,TRDV2,TRDJ1,CACDTVRPASPLGPPGKLIF
medium-sized,TRDV2,TRDJ1,CACDKLGDTDKLIF
medium-sized,TRDV1,TRDJ1,CALGEQPDVYRLPGGWRAVPEDTDKLIF
medium-sized,TRDV2,TRDJ1,CACDSVPTPSKLIF
medium-sized,TRDV3,TRDJ1,CAFHLPTFPLSGGYKLIF
medium-sized,TRDV2,TRDJ1,CACDTVSYVRGPEGTDKLIF
medium-sized,TRDV1,TRDJ1,CALGDPPGLPPLYILYTDKLIF
many,TRDV2,TRDJ1,CACDTIEPGAKKDTDKLIF
large,TRDV2,TRDJ1,CACDTWGILDKLIF
medium-sized,TRDV2,TRDJ2,CACDQLLGGGTAQLFF
medium-sized,TRDV2,TRDJ1,CACDLLGDGKYTDKLIF
medium-sized,TRDV2,TRDJ1,CACDRLGDRFTTDKLIF
hyperexpanded,TRDV1,TRDJ1,CALGPFPAFLPFYTAGGYSKYTDKLIF
medium-sized,TRDV2,TRDJ1,CACDLLIPTGELGVNTDKLIF
NA,TRDV3,TRDJ1,CALCPAWGSPYTDKLIF
medium-sized,TRDV2,TRDJ1,CACDRLGITDKLIF
large,TRDV2,TRDJ1,CACDTLLGDTYTDKLIF
medium-sized,TRDV2,TRDJ1,CACDKLGDTGELIF
many,TRDV1,TRDJ1,CALGPFLPSWGTAMYTDKLIF
many,TRDV1,TRDJ1,CALGEPYKSAFPLYGIRTDKLIF
NA,TRDV2,TRDJ1,CACDSLPLSRRTGGSTDKLIF
medium-sized,TRDV2,TRDJ1,CACDTVSGPTRGDTTDKLIF
NA,TRDV1,TRDJ1,CALGELNGRSGDTYTWTDKLIF
medium-sized,TRDV2,TRDJ1,CACDTVGAPSPTDKLIF